A single sample is the source of the 17 T cell receptor beta chains below, sequenced in a study of blood T cell repertoires in COVID-19. TCRdb keeps only in-frame clones here, not all; method: immunoSEQ multiplex PCR. The data contain some 120,000 clones, 82% of them singletons. Sequences were obtained from peripheral blood. These receptors all stem from a human donor in a cohort sampled during active COVID-19.

The V and J genes are TRBV6-1 and TRBJ2-3, with D perhaps TRBD2 (6 bases). The CDR3 runs to 15 residues. Germline assignment: CDR1 MNHNS and CDR2 SASEGT. V shed 3 bases and J shed 2 bases, with 12 bases lying between them. The CDR3 DNA reads as TGTGCCAGCAGTGACACGGGAGCGCTCACAGATACGCAGTATTTT. It translates to CASSDTGALTDTQYF.

The chain couples TRBV28 to TRBJ2-7, with D possibly being TRBD2 (5 bases). V was shortened by 3 bases and J by 5 bases, with 11 bases between the two germline ends. There are 13 residues in the CDR3. Germline V gene lookup returns CDR1 MDHEN and CDR2 SYDVKM. CDR3 coding DNA: TGTGCCAGCAGTTTCCCATCCGGGGACGAGCAGTACTTC. It codes for CASSFPSGDEQYF.

The rearrangement links TRBV2 to TRBJ2-7; 8 nucleotides agree with TRBD1. The V gene's germline CDR1 is SNHLY and CDR2 FYNNEI. With V trimmed by 6 bases and J by 4 bases, 5 bases remained unmatched. This CDR3 is 13 amino acids long. CDR3 in amino acids: CASRQGVGYEQYF. The CDR3 coding sequence is TGTGCCAGCAGACAGGGGGTTGGTTACGAGCAGTACTTC. The whole variable domain, remainder taken from reference TRBV2 and TRBJ2-7, is EPEVTQTPSHQVTQMGQEVILRCVPISNHLYFYWYRQILGQKVEFLVSFYNNEISEKSEIFDDQFSVERPDGSNFTLKIRSTKLEDSAMYFCASRQGVGYEQYFGPGTRLTVT.

The V and J genes are TRBV28 and TRBJ2-1; maybe TRBD2 (5 bases). Germline CDR1 and CDR2: MDHEN and SYDVKM. This CDR3 is built from 11 residues. Deletions cut 4 bases from V and 10 bases from J, with 8 bases between. CDR3 protein: CASSSSREQFF. The CDR3 DNA follows: TGTGCCAGCAGTTCTAGCAGGGAGCAGTTCTTC.

The chain carries TRBV18 and TRBJ1-1; TRBD1 is a possible D gene (5 bases). Germline V CDR1 and CDR2: KGHSH, LQKENI. The CDR3 extends over 14 amino acids. V was shortened by 6 bases and J by 7 bases, with 18 bases between the two germline ends. Written as DNA, the CDR3 is TGTGCCAGCTCCCGACAAGACCGCGGGGGTGAAGCTTTCTTT. Its translation is CASSRQDRGGEAFF.

The V and J genes are TRBV2 and TRBJ2-7; D is ambiguous. The CDR3 extends over 14 amino acids. The V gene lost 4 bases and the J gene lost 5 bases, with 15 bases spanning the gap. Germline V lookup: CDR1 SNHLY, CDR2 FYNNEI. Here the CDR3 reads CASSAQASAHEQYF. CDR3 DNA: TGTGCCAGCAGTGCGCAGGCAAGTGCCCACGAGCAGTACTTC. Using reference TRBV2 and TRBJ2-7 for the parts outside the CDR3, the full variable domain is EPEVTQTPSHQVTQMGQEVILRCVPISNHLYFYWYRQILGQKVEFLVSFYNNEISEKSEIFDDQFSVERPDGSNFTLKIRSTKLEDSAMYFCASSAQASAHEQYFGPGTRLTVT.

This rearrangement joins TRBV25-1 to TRBJ2-5; 9 bases are a match to TRBD1. CDR3 length: 16 residues. J lost 7 bases, V lost 1 base, and 10 bases had no gene match. Germline CDR1 reads MGHDK; CDR2 reads SYGVNS. The CDR3 region has the DNA TGTGCCAGCAGTGAATCGGGGACAGGGAAGGTGGGGACCCAGTACTTC. It specifies CASSESGTGKVGTQYF.

The DNA of the CDR3 is TGTGCCAGCAGCTCCGCCGGGACAGCTAATGAAAAACTGTTTTTT. Translating it yields CASSSAGTANEKLFF. The chain has TRBV5-6 and TRBJ1-4; 7 bases match TRBD1. Germline assignment: CDR1 SGHDT and CDR2 YYEEEE. V lost 3 bases, J lost 3 bases, and 5 bases stayed unmatched. The CDR3 consists of 15 residues.

The rearrangement links TRBV10-3 to TRBJ1-4; 7 nucleotides line up with TRBD1. V shed 3 bases, J shed 7 bases, and the junction held 8 bases outside the gene matches. This CDR3 comprises 15 residues. Germline V gene lookup returns CDR1 ENHRY and CDR2 SYGVKD. The CDR3 DNA reads TGTGCCATCAGTGAATCGACAGGGAGCGGTGAAAAACTGTTTTTT. Translation gives CAISESTGSGEKLFF.

This clone showed up just once. The chain carries TRBV29-1 and TRBJ2-5; 10 positions agree with TRBD2. Looked up from germline, CDR1 is SQVTM and CDR2 is ANQGSEA. This CDR3 is built from 13 residues. With V trimmed by 0 bases and J by 5 bases, 0 bases remained unmatched. For the CDR3, the DNA is TGCAGCGTTGAAGAACTAGCGGGGGAGACCCAGTACTTC. Residues: CSVEELAGETQYF.

The chain links TRBV27 to TRBJ2-7; D is undetermined. There are 14 residues in the CDR3. Germline CDR1 MNHEY, CDR2 SMNVEV (reference sequence). V was cut by 4 bases and J by 2 bases, with 12 bases left in between. CDR3 coding DNA: TGTGCCAGCAGTTCCGACTTCGCTACCTACGAGCAGTACTTC. Protein product: CASSSDFATYEQYF.

This clone showed up just a few times. This sequence joins TRBV12-3 or TRBV12-4 and TRBJ2-4; D is ambiguous. Trimming cost V 3 bases and J 7 bases, with 4 bases left between them. CDR3 length: 11 residues. The chain's CDR3 is CASSFMNIQYF. In DNA, the CDR3 is TGTGCCAGCAGTTTTATGAACATTCAGTACTTC.

This chain uses TRBV19 with TRBJ2-1, with 7 bases aligning to TRBD1. V gave up 7 bases and J gave up 4 bases; unmatched junction bases: 4. The CDR3 extends over 13 amino acids. CDR1 is LNHDA, CDR2 SQIVND, per germline (reference sequence). The CDR3 coding sequence is TGTGCCAGTAAAAGGGGGCAGTACAATGAGCAGTTCTTC. Protein: CASKRGQYNEQFF. Full variable domain (remainder filled in from reference TRBV19 and TRBJ2-1): DGGITQSPKYLFRKEGQNVTLSCEQNLNHDAMYWYRQDPGQGLRLIYYSQIVNDFQKGDIAEGYSVSREKKESFPLTVTSAQKNPTAFYLCASKRGQYNEQFFGPGTRLTVL.

The chain joins TRBV19 to TRBJ1-5; D uncertain. CDR1 and CDR2 from the germline V gene are LNHDA and SQIVND (reference sequence). The length of the CDR3 is 17 residues. Trimming shortened V by 3 bases and J by 0 bases, and 15 bases separated the two germline ends. In DNA form, the CDR3 reads TGTGCCAGTAGTATGTCGGTCGAATATAATAGCAATCAGCCCCAGCATTTT. The encoded protein is CASSMSVEYNSNQPQHF.

This clone was counted only a few times. The V call is TRBV6-2 or TRBV6-3, the J call TRBJ2-3; 7 bases map to TRBD2. From germline, CDR1 is MNHEY and CDR2 SVGEGT. Losses at the gene ends were 2 bases for V and 5 bases for J; bases not matched to a gene: 4. The CDR3 covers 14 residues. CDR3 nucleotide sequence: TGTGCCAGCAGTTACAGCGGGGCACTAGATACGCAGTATTTT. It translates to CASSYSGALDTQYF.

The chain combines TRBV1 with TRBJ2-5; the D call of TRBD1 is as the table states it, not checked on the DNA. TRBV1 is classified as a pseudogene. The CDR3 consists of 14 residues. CDR3 in DNA: TGCACCAGCAGCCAAGAGTGGGGCAGGGAGACCCAGTACTTC. It is translated as CTSSQEWGRETQYF.

The V and J genes are TRBV23-1 and TRBJ2-7; unclear D gene. TRBV23-1 is placed among ORFs of uncertain function. This CDR3 is 16 amino acids long. The V and J ends lost 2 bases and 0 bases respectively, with 14 bases between them. CDR3 nucleotides: TGCGCCAGCAGTCAAGAGCTCACCCTAAGCTCCTACGAGCAGTACTTC. It codes for CASSQELTLSSYEQYF.